Listed below are T cell receptor beta chains from one sample, sequenced in a study of STAT3 mutations in large granular lymphocyte leukemia. Sequencing used immunoSEQ multiplex PCR; TCRdb keeps in-frame clones, though not all of them. The table shows more than 1,000 clones, with 72% occurring only once. The sequenced sample consisted of peripheral blood mononuclear cells. Receptor source: a woman in her 70s with T-cell large granular lymphocyte leukemia. Some clones in this sample may be carry-over from other donors' samples. The CDR3 runs from the conserved cysteine through the conserved F or W. The D gene is left open where the match is weak. Clone sizes are given selectively: once, few, many, or a class where the clone is expanded.

size,J,D,V,CDR3
-,TRBJ2-3,TRBD2,TRBV9,CASSVGASGGRTDTQYF
-,TRBJ2-7,TRBD2,TRBV27,CASSFRLAGGLSEQYF
-,TRBJ1-1,-,TRBV30,CAWKKSGTPYTEAFF
-,TRBJ1-5,-,TRBV7-2,CASSLVSGNQPQHF
-,TRBJ1-5,-,TRBV7-2,CASSLDPTVDRAQHF
-,TRBJ2-2,TRBD2,TRBV5-1,CASSDLAGVAGELFF
-,TRBJ2-5,-,TRBV10-1,CASSGRAQYF
once,TRBJ1-4,-,TRBV6-1,CASSEPTTNEKLFF
-,TRBJ1-1,-,TRBV7-2,CASSLLGQETEAFF
-,TRBJ1-6,-,TRBV5-1,CASSPRTGYNSPLHF
-,TRBJ2-1,-,TRBV29-1,CSALDSYNEQFF
once,TRBJ2-7,TRBD1,TRBV6-5,CASRRQGAYEQYF
-,TRBJ1-2,TRBD1,TRBV4-3,CASSQGDRAHGYTF
-,TRBJ2-7,-,TRBV10-3,CAISGSIAGRSEQYF
-,TRBJ1-5,-,TRBV4-1,CASSQVGGRDRNQPQHF
few,TRBJ1-2,-,TRBV28,CASSFAQPSNYGYTF
once,TRBJ2-7,-,TRBV4-1,CASSDFRDSGYEQYF
few,TRBJ2-7,TRBD2,TRBV6-5,CASTAPSGGEQYF
-,TRBJ1-2,-,TRBV12-5,CASGLGWGDGNYGYTF
-,TRBJ1-1,TRBD1,TRBV5-1,CASSRTGEENTEAFF
-,TRBJ1-3,-,TRBV9,CASSVEGPGNTIYF
large,TRBJ1-6,TRBD1,TRBV6-1,CASSESGQGFPPLHF
-,TRBJ1-5,-,TRBV2,CASSPDSINRPQHF
-,TRBJ2-7,-,TRBV30,CAWSSGVEQYF
-,TRBJ2-7,-,TRBV10-3,CAISERSLAYEQYF
-,TRBJ1-3,-,TRBV7-2,CASSLDSSGNTIYF
-,TRBJ1-5,-,TRBV19,CASRPLLNGNQPQHF
-,TRBJ1-6,TRBD1,TRBV30,CAWSVGGTGNSPLHF
few,TRBJ1-1,-,TRBV7-9,CASSLETGNTEAFF
-,TRBJ1-5,TRBD1,TRBV19,CASHQGAVRRPQHF
-,TRBJ2-3,-,TRBV5-1,CASSPKRSGLTDTQYF
-,TRBJ1-2,-,TRBV2,CASSEIRSEGYTF
-,TRBJ1-1,TRBD1,TRBV5-4,CASSPRAGQASAEAFF
-,TRBJ1-1,TRBD1,TRBV2,CASSAGTGPTEAFF
-,TRBJ1-5,-,TRBV11-2,CASSHGPSQPQHF
-,TRBJ2-2,TRBD1,TRBV7-9,CASSLVTGEPGELFF
-,TRBJ1-4,TRBD1,TRBV9,CASSVGIGGGNEKLFF
-,TRBJ1-5,-,TRBV30,CAWSGIDRNQPQHF
-,TRBJ1-1,-,TRBV27,CASSFWARGGTEAFF
once,TRBJ1-6,-,TRBV19,CASTLNSPNSPLHF
-,TRBJ1-2,TRBD1,TRBV7-9,CASSSSTGQGGHGYTF
-,TRBJ1-2,TRBD1,TRBV19,CASTHPGTDFNYGYTF
few,TRBJ1-5,-,TRBV19,CASSIPHLQPQHF
once,TRBJ2-5,-,TRBV19,CASSIQRGGTQYF
-,TRBJ1-1,-,TRBV27,CASSSQGNTEAFF
-,TRBJ1-2,-,TRBV7-9,CASSLGRNGYTF
-,TRBJ1-4,-,TRBV5-1,CASSSDPGQWAEKLFF
-,TRBJ1-2,-,TRBV2,CASSVNYGYTF
-,TRBJ1-2,TRBD1,TRBV5-5,CASSLEVGQGNGYTF
-,TRBJ2-1,TRBD1,TRBV29-1,CSAQGDLAGGSYNEQFF
-,TRBJ2-3,-,TRBV5-4,CASSGSTDTQYF
-,TRBJ1-3,-,TRBV30,CAWTLHGTAGNTIYF
once,TRBJ1-5,TRBD1,TRBV2,CASKGQGIVDQPQHF
-,TRBJ1-3,-,TRBV18,CASSPMNSGNTIYF
-,TRBJ2-1,TRBD1,TRBV27,CASSQDRGFYNEQFF
-,TRBJ1-5,-,TRBV7-9,CASSLEGGSNQPQHF
-,TRBJ2-1,-,TRBV5-1,CASSSGGQPNEQFF
-,TRBJ1-1,-,TRBV7-8,CASSPYNSPGNTEAFF
-,TRBJ1-2,-,TRBV7-8,CASSLSLKGSGYTF